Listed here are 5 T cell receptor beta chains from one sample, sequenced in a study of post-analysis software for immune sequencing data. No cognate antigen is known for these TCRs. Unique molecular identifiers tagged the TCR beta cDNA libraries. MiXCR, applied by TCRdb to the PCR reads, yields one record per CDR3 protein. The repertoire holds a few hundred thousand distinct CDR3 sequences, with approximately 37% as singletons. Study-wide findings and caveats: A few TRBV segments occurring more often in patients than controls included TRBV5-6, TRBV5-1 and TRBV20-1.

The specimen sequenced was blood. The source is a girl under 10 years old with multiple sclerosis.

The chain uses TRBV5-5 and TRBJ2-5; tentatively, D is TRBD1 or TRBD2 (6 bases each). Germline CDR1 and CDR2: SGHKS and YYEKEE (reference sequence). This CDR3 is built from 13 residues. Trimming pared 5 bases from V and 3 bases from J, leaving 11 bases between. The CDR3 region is CASRGGAEETQYF. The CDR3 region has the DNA TGTGCCAGCAGGGGGGGCGCGGAAGAGACCCAGTACTTC.

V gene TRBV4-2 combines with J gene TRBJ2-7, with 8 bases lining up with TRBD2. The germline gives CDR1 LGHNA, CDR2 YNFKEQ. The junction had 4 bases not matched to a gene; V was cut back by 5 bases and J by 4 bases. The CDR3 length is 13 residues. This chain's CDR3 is CASSGTRGYEQYF. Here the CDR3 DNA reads TGTGCCAGCAGCGGGACTAGGGGTTACGAGCAGTACTTC.

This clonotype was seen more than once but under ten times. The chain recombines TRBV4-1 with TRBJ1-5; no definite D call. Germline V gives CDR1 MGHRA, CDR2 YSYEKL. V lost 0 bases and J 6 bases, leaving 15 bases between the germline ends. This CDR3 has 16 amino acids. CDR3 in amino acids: CASSQDVAGGSQPQHF. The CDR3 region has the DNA TGCGCCAGCAGCCAAGATGTAGCAGGAGGGAGTCAGCCCCAGCATTTT.

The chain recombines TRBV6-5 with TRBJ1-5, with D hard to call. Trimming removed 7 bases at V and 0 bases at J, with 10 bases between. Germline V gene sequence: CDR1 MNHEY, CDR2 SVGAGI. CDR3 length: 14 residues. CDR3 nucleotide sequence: TGTGCCAGCAATATGGTTGCTAGCAATCAGCCCCAGCATTTT. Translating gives CASNMVASNQPQHF.

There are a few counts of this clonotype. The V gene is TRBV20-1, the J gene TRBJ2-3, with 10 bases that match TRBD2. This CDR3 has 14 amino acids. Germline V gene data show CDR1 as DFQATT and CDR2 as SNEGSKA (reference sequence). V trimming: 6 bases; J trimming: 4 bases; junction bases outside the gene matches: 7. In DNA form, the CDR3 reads TGCAGTGCCAAGCTAGCGGGAGAGCCAGATACGCAGTATTTT. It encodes CSAKLAGEPDTQYF.